The 22 T cell receptor beta chains below were found in one sample sequenced in a study of identical twins. TCRdb called the 5' RACE reads again in MiXCR, with one record for every CDR3 protein. The table includes about 240,000 distinct CDR3 sequences, roughly a tenth detected once. The sequenced material came from memory T cells sorted from blood. Every receptor here comes from a man aged 50 or older in good health.

This clonotype was recorded a few times. This CDR3 reads CASADPNTEAFF. DNA for the CDR3: TGTGCCAGCGCGGACCCGAACACTGAAGCTTTCTTT. This sequence joins TRBV2 and TRBJ1-1, with D unclear. CDR1 SNHLY and CDR2 FYNNEI come from the germline V gene. The CDR3 length is 12 residues. Trimming took off 8 bases at V and 1 base at J, with 8 bases between the two ends.

This clonotype occurred many times. The genes are TRBV12-3 or TRBV12-4 and TRBJ2-3, with 8 bases that match TRBD1. The CDR3 extends over 15 amino acids. V shed 3 bases, J shed 6 bases, and the junction held 8 bases outside the gene matches. CDR3 DNA: TGTGCCAGCAGTTTTTTCAGGGGGCAAGCGGATACGCAGTATTTT. Protein sequence: CASSFFRGQADTQYF.

This clonotype appeared many times. This sequence joins TRBV3-1 and TRBJ1-5; D is uncertain. V dropped 1 base and J dropped 0 bases, with 7 bases sitting between them. The length of the CDR3 is 15 residues. The germline V gene has CDR1 LGHDT and CDR2 YNNKEL (reference sequence). The CDR3 DNA is TGTGCCAGCAGCCAAGGGATCTATAGCAATCAGCCCCAGCATTTT. Residues: CASSQGIYSNQPQHF.

This clonotype was observed at least ten times. The chain has TRBV20-1 and TRBJ2-3, with unresolved D. Trimming took off 6 bases at V and 4 bases at J, with 5 bases between the two ends. CDR3 length: 10 amino acids. Per the germline V gene, CDR1 is DFQATT and CDR2 is SNEGSKA (reference sequence). The CDR3 spells CSASPDTQYF. For the CDR3, the DNA is TGCAGTGCCAGCCCAGATACGCAGTATTTT.

This clonotype came up many times. V and J are TRBV12-3 or TRBV12-4 and TRBJ1-6, with TRBD1 as a possible D gene (6 bases). The CDR3 is 18 residues long. V was shortened by 6 bases and J by 0 bases, with 18 bases between the two germline ends. The CDR3 sequence: CASRIYTGHSSYNSPLHF. CDR3 DNA: TGTGCCAGCAGAATATACACAGGGCACAGCTCCTATAATTCACCCCTCCACTTT.

Many counts were recorded for this clonotype. The J gene is TRBJ2-5, the V gene TRBV28; D not resolved. Trimming stripped 5 bases from V and 6 bases from J, with 13 bases between. The CDR3 consists of 13 residues. Germline V CDR1 and CDR2: MDHEN, SYDVKM. CDR3 coding DNA: TGTGCCAGCAGTCCGGACGGTCTAAAGACCCAGTACTTC. Residues: CASSPDGLKTQYF.

This clonotype was found many times. This chain connects TRBV12-3 or TRBV12-4 to TRBJ2-2; the D gene is possibly TRBD1 (6 bases). The germline V and J ends were trimmed by 8 bases and 10 bases, with 14 bases remaining between them. The CDR3 spans 12 residues. The CDR3 region has the DNA TGTGCCAGCTCCACACAGGGCCAGGAGCTGTTTTTT. Translation: CASSTQGQELFF.

This clonotype was detected many times. This chain joins TRBV20-1 and TRBJ2-1; TRBD2 matches 8 bases. Trimming at V came to 3 bases and at J to 4 bases, leaving 5 bases not matched to a gene. CDR3 size: 14 residues. Per the germline V gene, CDR1 is DFQATT and CDR2 is SNEGSKA (reference sequence). CDR3 sequence: CSASTSGAYNEQFF. The CDR3 nucleotides are TGCAGTGCTAGCACTAGCGGAGCATACAATGAGCAGTTCTTC.

This clonotype was counted at least ten times. The V gene is TRBV27, the J gene TRBJ2-7, with TRBD2 as a possible D gene (6 bases). The CDR3 runs 15 residues. V shed 2 bases and J shed 3 bases, with 14 bases lying between them. Germline assignment: CDR1 MNHEY and CDR2 SMNVEV (reference sequence). DNA for the CDR3: TGTGCCAGCAGTTTAGGGACTCAACTGTACTACGAGCAGTACTTC. This sequence encodes CASSLGTQLYYEQYF.

This clonotype has ten or more counts. The CDR3 region is CASSPERGLYNEQFF. In nucleotides, the CDR3 is TGTGCCAGCAGCCCCGAGCGGGGACTATACAATGAGCAGTTCTTC. The rearrangement uses TRBV4-2 and TRBJ2-1; TRBD2 aligns across 7 bases. This CDR3 region has 15 residues. V gave up 4 bases and J gave up 4 bases; unmatched junction bases: 7. Germline-derived CDR1 and CDR2 are LGHNA and YNFKEQ.

This clonotype occurred many times. The CDR3, as DNA: TGTGCCAGCAGCCTTCATGGCGGGAAGAACACCGGGGAGCTGTTTTTT. Amino acid sequence: CASSLHGGKNTGELFF. The gene calls are TRBV7-3 and TRBJ2-2; perhaps TRBD2 as D (6 bases). The CDR3 loop spans 16 amino acids. Germline V CDR1 and CDR2: SGHTA, FQGTGA. V lost 5 bases to trimming and J lost 1 base, with 14 bases between them. Complete variable domain (other parts from reference TRBV7-3 and TRBJ2-2): GAGVSQTPSNKVTEKGKYVELRCDPISGHTALYWYRQSLGQGPEFLIYFQGTGAADDSGLPNDRFFAVRPEGSVSTLKIQRTERGDSAVYLCASSLHGGKNTGELFFGEGSRLTVL.

This clonotype was detected many times. V and J are TRBV7-2 and TRBJ2-6, with D unclear. The ends were cut back, 4 bases at V and 0 bases at J, with 7 bases in the middle. From germline, CDR1 is SGHTA and CDR2 FQGNSA. The CDR3 consists of 15 residues. DNA for the CDR3: TGTGCCAGCAGCTCCTGGGGCTCTGGGGCCAACGTCCTGACTTTC. This gives the protein CASSSWGSGANVLTF. Full variable domain (missing parts from reference TRBV7-2 and TRBJ2-6): GAGVSQSPSNKVTEKGKDVELRCDPISGHTALYWYRQSLGQGLEFLIYFQGNSAPDKSGLPSDRFSAERTGGSVSTLTIQRTQQEDSAVYLCASSSWGSGANVLTFGAGSRLTVL.

This clonotype has just a few counts. V and J are TRBV6-1 and TRBJ2-3; D may be TRBD1 (5 bases). The V gene's germline CDR1 is MNHNS and CDR2 SASEGT. The CDR3 length is 17 residues. Trimming removed 6 bases from V and 1 base from J, with 20 bases in between. CDR3 coding DNA: TGTGCCAGCAGCCCGATCAGGGAAGTCAGTGGCACAGATACGCAGTATTTT. Protein product: CASSPIREVSGTDTQYF.

The rearrangement joins TRBV21-1 to TRBJ2-7. TRBV21-1 is listed as a pseudogene. The CDR3 runs 13 residues. CDR3 in DNA: TGTGCCAGCAGCATAGGGGCATCCTACGAGCAGTACTTC. The encoded protein is CASSIGASYEQYF.

At least ten counts were recorded for this clonotype. This chain uses TRBV12-3 or TRBV12-4 with TRBJ2-7, with D maybe TRBD2 (6 bases). The ends were cut back, 8 bases at V and 7 bases at J, with 24 bases in the middle. The length of the CDR3 is 15 residues. The CDR3 coding sequence is TGTGCCAGCGCCTCGTATAGGGACTCGGAGCGAGAGCAGTACTTC. Translating gives CASASYRDSEREQYF.

This clonotype showed up many times. The chain employs TRBV19 and TRBJ2-1, with D uncertain. CDR1 is LNHDA and CDR2 is SQIVND in the germline V gene (reference sequence). Trimming pared 9 bases from V and 0 bases from J, leaving 9 bases between. This CDR3 is built from 13 residues. The CDR3: CASRESSYNEQFF. CDR3 sequence (DNA): TGTGCCAGCAGAGAGAGCTCCTACAATGAGCAGTTCTTC.

This clonotype was picked up many times. The gene calls are TRBV3-1 and TRBJ2-1; 8 bases agree with TRBD1. Germline loops: CDR1 LGHDT, CDR2 YNNKEL (reference sequence). The CDR3 covers 16 residues. V trimming: 4 bases; J trimming: 3 bases; junction bases outside the gene matches: 8. The chain's CDR3 is CASSRGRGLHYNEQFF. CDR3 nucleotide sequence: TGTGCCAGCAGCCGCGGCAGGGGGCTTCACTACAATGAGCAGTTCTTC.

This clonotype was seen ten or more times. The chain links TRBV24-1 to TRBJ2-1, with unresolved D. Germline lookup yields CDR1 KGHDR and CDR2 SFDVKD. The V and J ends lost 2 bases and 6 bases respectively, with 10 bases between them. The CDR3 length is 14 residues. CDR3 DNA: TGTGCCACCAGTGATTCTTTCAGAGGCAATGAGCAGTTCTTC. Translated: CATSDSFRGNEQFF.

This clonotype showed up many times. The chain employs TRBV7-8 and TRBJ2-7, with a weak D call TRBD1 (5 bases). The V end was cut by 5 bases, the J end by 3 bases, with 11 bases between. The germline gives CDR1 SGHVS, CDR2 FQNEAQ. CDR3 size: 13 residues. The CDR3 protein is CASSVQQGYEQYF. The CDR3 DNA is TGTGCCAGCAGCGTACAGCAGGGCTACGAGCAGTACTTC.

This clonotype showed up just a few times. The CDR3 DNA sequence: TGTGCCAGCGGCGGACTAGCGGAGATCTACGAGCAGTACTTC. Its translation is CASGGLAEIYEQYF. This chain links TRBV6-1 with TRBJ2-7; 10 nucleotides agree with TRBD2. After removal of 8 bases from V and 3 bases from J, the junction contained 7 bases not matched to a gene. Germline V gene data show CDR1 as MNHNS and CDR2 as SASEGT. There are 14 residues in the CDR3.

This clonotype showed up many times. The V gene is TRBV5-1, the J gene TRBJ1-1; perhaps TRBD1 as D (6 bases). The CDR3 loop spans 13 amino acids. Trimming stripped 4 bases from V and 6 bases from J, with 13 bases between. Germline loops: CDR1 SGHRS, CDR2 YFSETQ. The CDR3: CASSHGQPPEAFF. For the CDR3, the DNA is TGCGCCAGCAGCCACGGACAGCCCCCTGAAGCTTTCTTT.

This clonotype was seen ten or more times. The CDR3 bases are TGTGCCAGCAGCCAAGGGACAGGGGGACGAACTGAAGCTTTCTTT. Its protein is CASSQGTGGRTEAFF. The chain uses TRBV7-2 and TRBJ1-1; 11 bases are shared with TRBD1. Germline loops: CDR1 SGHTA, CDR2 FQGNSA. The junction had 7 bases not matched to a gene; V was cut back by 5 bases and J by 5 bases. The CDR3 is 15 residues long.